These 5 T cell receptor beta chains were sequenced from one sample in a study of technical replicates of blood from four donors. Only in-frame clones appear in the TCRdb table, and some are missing; sequencing was by immunoSEQ multiplex PCR. This table has fewer than 65,000 clones, about 89% appearing once. The sequenced material came from PBMCs. All receptors derive from a human donor in good health. Some clones in this sample may be carry-over from other donors' samples.

The chain recombines TRBV7-9 with TRBJ2-1; 9 bases align to TRBD2. J was trimmed by 0 bases and V by 5 bases; bases with no gene match: 8. From germline, CDR1 is SEHNR and CDR2 FQNEAQ (reference sequence). CDR3 length: 17 residues. CDR3 region: CASSPRLAESSYNEQFF. The CDR3 coding sequence is TGTGCCAGCAGCCCGCGACTAGCGGAGAGCTCCTACAATGAGCAGTTCTTC.

The rearrangement uses TRBV2 and TRBJ1-5; D remains ambiguous. The germline V gene has CDR1 SNHLY and CDR2 FYNNEI. Trimming left V 3 bases short and J 1 base short, with 16 bases between. CDR3 length equals 17 residues. The CDR3 loop is CASSEEGIGPSNQPQHF. For the CDR3, the DNA is TGTGCCAGCAGTGAGGAAGGTATTGGGCCGAGCAATCAGCCCCAGCATTTT.

This clone came up a few times. The chain joins TRBV5-1 to TRBJ1-6, with no clear D. The CDR3 is 14 residues long. CDR1 and CDR2 from the germline V gene are SGHRS and YFSETQ. Trimming took off 4 bases at V and 10 bases at J, with 15 bases between the two ends. The CDR3 region has the DNA TGCGCCAGCAGCCGGGGAAACGCCGGGTCACCCCTCCACTTT. Its protein is CASSRGNAGSPLHF.

In its sample, this clone was seen once. Written as DNA, the CDR3 is TGTGCCAGCAGAGGACAGACCATACCCTACGAGCAGTACTTC. Translation gives CASRGQTIPYEQYF. The chain links TRBV6-5 to TRBJ2-7, with D perhaps TRBD1 (6 bases). The CDR3 is 14 residues long. Germline loops: CDR1 MNHEY, CDR2 SVGAGI. Trimming took off 6 bases at V and 2 bases at J, with 14 bases between the two ends.

In this sample, this clone turned up once. The rearrangement uses TRBV15 and TRBJ1-2, with a tentative D call TRBD1 (5 bases). The CDR3 loop spans 12 amino acids. V was shortened by 5 bases and J by 8 bases, with 12 bases between the two germline ends. Germline lookup yields CDR1 LNHNV and CDR2 YYDKDF (reference sequence). The chain's CDR3 is CATSETGFGYTF. The CDR3 DNA is TGTGCCACCAGCGAAACAGGATTCGGCTACACCTTC.